The 9 T cell receptor beta chains given below trace back to one sample, sequenced in a study of blood T cell repertoires in COVID-19 (dated by TCRdb to the early 2020s). The library was produced with the immunoSEQ multiplex PCR assay. Entries here come from immuneACCESS through TCRdb and include only in-frame sequences with V and J called. Some clones fail to appear in such tables; in the studies checked, an unresolved V gene covers under half of the shortfall, and the cause of the remainder is unknown. This sample is represented by approximately 90,000 clones; 65% to 85% of them were singletons. The ten largest clones take up 6.3% of the sample. Material for sequencing was peripheral blood. The receptors stem from a man aged 70-80 years with COVID-19, enrolled during active disease.

The V call is TRBV9, the J call TRBJ1-3, with D possibly being TRBD1 (6 bases). Trimming stripped 0 bases from V and 3 bases from J, with 10 bases between. This CDR3 is 15 amino acids long. The germline gives CDR1 SGDLS, CDR2 YYNGEE. As DNA, the CDR3 is TGTGCCAGCAGCGTAGGGGGGCTGGGTGGAAACACCATATATTTT. As protein: CASSVGGLGGNTIYF. Full variable domain (rest looked up from reference TRBV9 and TRBJ1-3): DSGVTQTPKHLITATGQRVTLRCSPRSGDLSVYWYQQSLDQGLQFLIQYYNGEERAKGNILERFSAQQFPDLHSELNLSSLELGDSALYFCASSVGGLGGNTIYFGEGSWLTVV.

The chain is built from TRBV28 and TRBJ2-7; a weak D match, TRBD2 (5 bases). Germline V CDR1 and CDR2: MDHEN, SYDVKM. The CDR3 sequence is 15 residues long. Trimming left V 7 bases short and J 0 bases short, with 16 bases between. CDR3 region: CASIDPGLGSYEQYF. CDR3 nucleotides: TGTGCCAGCATTGATCCCGGACTCGGCTCCTACGAGCAGTACTTC.

This clone was seen a handful of times. The chain has TRBV4-1 and TRBJ1-4; maybe TRBD1 (5 bases). The CDR3 spans 13 residues. Germline CDR1 is MGHRA and CDR2 is YSYEKL. V lost 8 bases, J lost 8 bases, and 15 bases lay in between. CDR3 nucleotide sequence: TGCGCCAGCGGTAGCAGGGTTGGCGAAAAACTGTTTTTT. It encodes CASGSRVGEKLFF.

This rearrangement joins TRBV6-5 to TRBJ1-6; 8 bases map to TRBD1. Per the germline V gene, CDR1 is MNHEY and CDR2 is SVGAGI. The CDR3 is 16 amino acids. The junction had 7 bases not matched to a gene; V was cut back by 4 bases and J by 5 bases. The CDR3 DNA sequence: TGTGCCAGCAGTTTCCGTCGGGACAGGAATAATTCACCCCTCCACTTT. This encodes CASSFRRDRNNSPLHF.

The chain carries TRBV6-2 or TRBV6-3 and TRBJ1-2; 10 nucleotides match TRBD1. Trimming cost V 4 bases and J 2 bases; bases outside gene matches: 13. CDR1 and CDR2 (germline): MNHEY, SVGEGT. This CDR3 comprises 18 residues. The CDR3 nucleotides are TGTGCCAGCAGTTTCATCCTGGGACAGGGGTCCCCAAACTATGGCTACACCTTC. This encodes CASSFILGQGSPNYGYTF.

This clone was seen a few times. V and J are TRBV5-1 and TRBJ2-5; 11 bases align to TRBD2. V lost 4 bases to trimming and J lost 2 bases; unmatched junction nucleotides: 4. The CDR3 spans 15 residues. Per the germline V gene, CDR1 is SGHRS and CDR2 is YFSETQ. The CDR3 is CASSPRLAGQETQYF. In nucleotides, the CDR3 is TGCGCCAGCAGCCCTCGACTAGCGGGACAAGAGACCCAGTACTTC. The complete variable domain, with remaining parts taken from reference TRBV5-1 and TRBJ2-5, reads KAGVTQTPRYLIKTRGQQVTLSCSPISGHRSVSWYQQTPGQGLQFLFEYFSETQRNKGNFPGRFSGRQFSNSRSEMNVSTLELGDSALYLCASSPRLAGQETQYFGPGTRLLVL.

The chain links TRBV21-1 to TRBJ1-1; the table's TRBD1 call for D was not verified on the DNA. TRBV21-1 counts as a pseudogene. This CDR3 spans 16 amino acids. In DNA form, the CDR3 reads TGTGCCAGCAGCCTCCCCCGCCCCCGGGACAAGGTTAAAGCTTTCTTT. Amino acid sequence: CASSLPRPRDKVKAFF.

The chain has TRBV28 and TRBJ1-5; 8 bases agree with TRBD1. The CDR3 sequence is 15 residues long. Germline-derived CDR1 and CDR2 are MDHEN and SYDVKM. After removal of 4 bases from V and 5 bases from J, the junction contained 7 bases not matched to a gene. CDR3: CASSWGQGAHQPQHF. In nucleotides, the CDR3 is TGTGCCAGCAGTTGGGGCCAGGGGGCGCATCAGCCCCAGCATTTT.

This chain uses TRBV11-2 with TRBJ1-3; D call uncertain. Germline assignment: CDR1 SGHAT and CDR2 FQNNGV. There are 17 residues in the CDR3. V was shortened by 0 bases and J by 0 bases, with 12 bases between the two germline ends. CDR3 coding DNA: TGTGCCAGCAGCTTAGATTCAGAGGGAGGCTCTGGAAACACCATATATTTT. This encodes CASSLDSEGGSGNTIYF.